This passage covers 5 T cell receptor beta chains from one sample sequenced in a study of blood T cell repertoires in COVID-19. Produced via immunoSEQ multiplex PCR; TCRdb's table is partial and in-frame only. Of a few hundred thousand clones listed, around nine tenths are singletons. Sequenced sample: peripheral blood. These receptors originate from a human donor in a cohort sampled during active COVID-19.

J is TRBJ2-7 and V is TRBV7-8, with a tentative D call TRBD1 (5 bases). Trimming left V 5 bases short and J 4 bases short, with 15 bases between. Germline V gene lookup returns CDR1 SGHVS and CDR2 FQNEAQ. CDR3 length: 14 amino acids. This CDR3 is CASSRDRNPYEQYF. The CDR3, as DNA: TGTGCCAGCAGCCGAGACAGAAACCCATACGAGCAGTACTTC.

This clone has just a few counts. The chain employs TRBV28 and TRBJ2-2; perhaps TRBD1 as D (5 bases). The CDR3 spans 14 residues. In germline, CDR1 is MDHEN, CDR2 SYDVKM. Trimming pared 4 bases from V and 7 bases from J, leaving 13 bases between. For the CDR3, the DNA is TGTGCCAGCAGTTCGTGGGGCGCAGGCGGGGAGCTGTTTTTT. Translation: CASSSWGAGGELFF.

The V call is TRBV19, the J call TRBJ2-1, with 12 positions matching TRBD2. The germline V gene has CDR1 LNHDA and CDR2 SQIVND (reference sequence). This CDR3 is 18 amino acids long. V shed 0 bases, J shed 1 base, and the junction held 4 bases outside the gene matches. The CDR3, as DNA: TGTGCCAGTAGTATAGAGACTAGCGGGAGTGTTTCCTACAATGAGCAGTTCTTC. Encoded protein: CASSIETSGSVSYNEQFF.

This rearrangement joins TRBV30 to TRBJ1-2, with D maybe TRBD1 (6 bases). Per the germline V gene, CDR1 is GTSNPN and CDR2 is SVGIG (reference sequence). V lost 2 bases and J lost 8, with 18 bases in between. The CDR3 covers 14 residues. The CDR3 sequence: CAWSRSGGGGGYTF. CDR3 in DNA: TGTGCCTGGAGTCGCAGCGGGGGCGGCGGCGGCTACACCTTC. Drawing the rest from reference TRBV30 and TRBJ1-2, the complete variable domain is SQTIHQWPATLVQPVGSPLSLECTVEGTSNPNLYWYRQAAGRGLQLLFYSVGIGQISSEVPQNLSASRPQDRQFILSSKKLLLSDSGFYLCAWSRSGGGGGYTFGSGTRLTVV.

This rearrangement joins TRBV5-4 to TRBJ2-1, with TRBD2 identical over 8 bases. V lost 4 bases to trimming and J lost 4 bases; unmatched junction nucleotides: 4. The CDR3 consists of 14 residues. Germline-derived CDR1 and CDR2 are SGHNT and YYREEE (reference sequence). CDR3 coding DNA: TGTGCCAGCAGCCCGGGACTAGAATACAATGAGCAGTTCTTC. Translated: CASSPGLEYNEQFF.